This is a list of T cell receptor beta chains from one sample in a study of T cells in Graves' hyperthyroidism and ophthalmopathy. One entry per CDR3 protein, called by TCRdb with MiXCR from the multiplex PCR reads. Of a few hundred thousand distinct CDR3 sequences in the sample, about a fifth are singletons; the top ten hold 3.5% to 4%. The sample was blood. These receptors originate from a young woman with Graves' hyperthyroidism. CDR3s include the opening cysteine and the closing phenylalanine or tryptophan. A D gene is named only where the DNA matches it firmly. Rows may omit the clone size; those that give it use once, few, many or a size class.

j_gene | abundance | d_gene | v_gene | CDR3nt | CDR3aa
TRBJ2-5 | many | - | TRBV11-2 | TGTGCCAGCAACCGAGGGCAGGCAGAGACCCAGTACTTC | CASNRGQAETQYF
TRBJ2-4 | many | - | TRBV28 | TGTGCCAGCAGTGGGGGAACTATTCAGTACTTC | CASSGGTIQYF
TRBJ2-7 | many | - | TRBV6-1 | TGTGCCAGCAGTAAAGACGAGGGGTCAGCATACGAGCAGTACTTC | CASSKDEGSAYEQYF
TRBJ2-2 | - | - | TRBV11-1 | TGTGCCAGCAGATCTAGGACCGTCTCGTCCGGGGAGCTGTTTTTT | CASRSRTVSSGELFF
TRBJ2-7 | - | - | TRBV3-1 | TGTGCCAGCAGCCAAGGTGGAAGGACCGAGCAGTACTTC | CASSQGGRTEQYF
TRBJ1-1 | many | - | TRBV12-3/TRBV12-4 | TGTGCCAGCACCCCCTCCGGGGGCGAAGCTGAAGCTTTCTTT | CASTPSGGEAEAFF
TRBJ1-6 | many | TRBD1 | TRBV6-1 | TGTGCCAGCAGTGAAGTGAGGACAGGGTTTTCACCCCTCCACTTT | CASSEVRTGFSPLHF
TRBJ1-5 | few | - | TRBV12-3/TRBV12-4 | TGTGCCAGCAGCCGGGGAACTCAGCCCCAGCATTTT | CASSRGTQPQHF
TRBJ1-5 | many | - | TRBV5-1 | TGCGCCAGCAAGGGAACAGGACAAAATCAGCCCCAGCATTTT | CASKGTGQNQPQHF
TRBJ2-2 | many | - | TRBV5-1 | TGCGCCAGCAATAAGGCCGGGGAGCTGTTTTTT | CASNKAGELFF
TRBJ1-1 | many | - | TRBV19 | TGTGCCAGTAGTATATCACAGGTGAACACTGAAGCTTTCTTT | CASSISQVNTEAFF
TRBJ2-7 | many | - | TRBV7-6 | TGTGCCAGCAGCTCCGGGACTTTAATTCACGAGCAGTACTTC | CASSSGTLIHEQYF
TRBJ1-1 | many | TRBD1 | TRBV30 | TGTGCCTGGACGGCGGCCGGGACAGGGCGGATTGAAGCTTTCTTT | CAWTAAGTGRIEAFF
TRBJ2-7 | many | - | TRBV15 | TGTGCCACCAGCAGAGAGGATGCCTCATCCTACGAGCAGTACTTC | CATSREDASSYEQYF
TRBJ2-7 | few | TRBD2 | TRBV20-1 | TGCGGTGCTCCACCCGAGCGGGGGCCTACTTTTGAGCAGTACTTC | CGAPPERGPTFEQYF
TRBJ1-1 | few | - | TRBV27 | TGTGCCATCTGTGCCCAGCCGGGACTGGAGGTGAACACTGAAGCTTTCTTT | CAICAQPGLEVNTEAFF
TRBJ1-1 | many | TRBD1 | TRBV4-1 | TGCGCCAGCGGACTCCCAGGGGGCCCTAACACTGAAGCTTTCTTT | CASGLPGGPNTEAFF
TRBJ2-7 | many | - | TRBV11-2 | TGTGCCAGCAGCTTAGATCCCCTGAGATACGAGCAGTACTTC | CASSLDPLRYEQYF
TRBJ2-4 | many | TRBD2 | TRBV6-5 | TGTGCCAGCAGTTACTCGTTGGAACTAGCGAAAAACATTCAGTACTTC | CASSYSLELAKNIQYF
TRBJ2-5 | many | - | TRBV7-2 | TGTGCCAGCAGCGCAGGCGGCCAAGAGACCCAGTACTTC | CASSAGGQETQYF
TRBJ1-1 | - | - | TRBV12-3/TRBV12-4 | TGTGCCAGCACGCACGGAAGGGCGTTGAACACTGAAGCTTTCTTT | CASTHGRALNTEAFF
TRBJ1-2 | many | - | TRBV20-1 | TGCAGTGCTAGATCAGAAGGGAACTATGGCTACACCTTC | CSARSEGNYGYTF
TRBJ2-5 | many | - | TRBV2 | TGTGCCAGCACAGGAAAAGAGACCCAGTACTTC | CASTGKETQYF
TRBJ2-2 | many | - | TRBV11-2 | TGTGCCAGCAGCTTAGATAGCATGAACACCGGGGAGCTGTTTTTT | CASSLDSMNTGELFF
TRBJ1-2 | many | - | TRBV6-1 | TGTGCCAGCAGTGAAGGGGTTGGCTACACCTTC | CASSEGVGYTF
TRBJ2-5 | many | TRBD1 | TRBV7-9 | TGTGCCAGCAGCAGAGGGGACAGGGGGCGTGAGACCCAGTACTTC | CASSRGDRGRETQYF
TRBJ1-2 | few | - | TRBV4-1 | TGCGCCAGCAGCCAAGGGACTATTTTTCGGGGGGCCACTAACTATGGCTACACCTTC | CASSQGTIFRGATNYGYTF
TRBJ1-5 | - | TRBD1 | TRBV28 | TGTGCCAGCAGCTACGTACAGGGGAATCAGCCCCAGCATTTT | CASSYVQGNQPQHF
TRBJ1-3 | many | - | TRBV6-1 | TGTGCCAGCAGTGAAGCTAATACGAGAAACACCATATATTTT | CASSEANTRNTIYF
TRBJ1-5 | - | - | TRBV12-3/TRBV12-4 | TGTGCCAGCAATCTTATTGGGGGGCACAATCAGCCCCAGCATTTT | CASNLIGGHNQPQHF
TRBJ2-7 | once | TRBD2 | TRBV20-1 | TGCAGTGCCGGGACTAGCGGGAGGTTTTACGAGCAGTACTTC | CSAGTSGRFYEQYF
TRBJ2-7 | many | - | TRBV20-1 | TGCAGTGCTAGTGGTCGGGATTCGGGACGTGGGCAGTACTTC | CSASGRDSGRGQYF
TRBJ2-7 | many | TRBD2 | TRBV19 | TGTGCCAGTAGTGACCGACTAGCGGCGTTCGACGAGCAGTACTTC | CASSDRLAAFDEQYF
TRBJ1-5 | many | TRBD1 | TRBV2 | TGTGCCAGCAGTCTACACCAGACAGGGAATCAGCCCCAGCATTTT | CASSLHQTGNQPQHF
TRBJ2-2 | many | - | TRBV11-2 | TGTGCCAGCGGGGGTGGGAGCACCGGGGAGCTGTTTTTT | CASGGGSTGELFF
TRBJ2-5 | many | TRBD2 | TRBV11-2 | TGTGCCACTAGCGGGGGAGTCCAAGAGACCCAGTACTTC | CATSGGVQETQYF
TRBJ2-7 | many | TRBD1 | TRBV7-9 | TGTGCCAGCAGCTTAGCTTCGGACAGGGGCCCTCCTGGCGAGCAGTACTTC | CASSLASDRGPPGEQYF
TRBJ2-7 | many | - | TRBV12-3/TRBV12-4 | TGTGCCAGCAGTCACTCCTACGAGCAGTACTTC | CASSHSYEQYF
TRBJ1-1 | many | - | TRBV7-3 | TGTGCCAGCAGCTCCGGGACAAACCTGAACACTGAAGCTTTCTTT | CASSSGTNLNTEAFF
TRBJ1-1 | - | - | TRBV12-3/TRBV12-4 | TGTGCCAGCAGCTTACGGCGGGCCCGGGAGGGGACTGAAGCTTTCTTT | CASSLRRAREGTEAFF
TRBJ1-2 | - | - | TRBV4-1 | TGCGCCAGCAGCCGGACGGGACAAATAGGGGGCTACACCTTC | CASSRTGQIGGYTF
TRBJ1-2 | many | TRBD1 | TRBV12-3/TRBV12-4 | TGTGCCAGCACCCTCCTCCAGGGGGATGGCTACACCTTC | CASTLLQGDGYTF
TRBJ1-1 | many | - | TRBV9 | TGTGCCAGCAGCGTAGAGGGCAGAACCAACACTGAAGCTTTCTTT | CASSVEGRTNTEAFF
TRBJ2-5 | many | - | TRBV12-3/TRBV12-4 | TGTGCCAGCAGTTTAAATATGGGCAGTACCCAGTACTTC | CASSLNMGSTQYF